This T cell receptor (beta chain) was retrieved from a study of regulatory T cells in long-lasting Graves disease. Study results and limitations: Relative to newly diagnosed Graves' patients, persistent ones had lower TCR diversity.

Germline values: CDR1 SGHAT, CDR2 FQNNGV. Deletions cut 2 bases from V and 4 bases from J, with 11 bases between. The CDR3 has 15 amino acids. This clonotype has a count of ten or more. No antigen is known for it. Arm-PCR of CDR3 regions and iRepertoire HTBI primers were used to build TCR beta libraries. As handled by the study authors: The samples yielded about 63 TRBV and some 15 TRBJ segments. TCRdb reanalysed the multiplex PCR reads using MiXCR and keeps one entry per CDR3 protein. What appears here as the V and J calls and clone size reflects TCRdb's work, not the paper's. Of 450,000 or so distinct CDR3 sequences in the sample, roughly 20% are singletons; the top ten hold 7.8%. Time point specified: persistent/refractory GD, antithyroid drugs over 5 years with positive TRAb. PBMCs provided the RNA from which the TCR library was made.

Sequenced here: peripheral blood mononuclear cells (PBMCs), sampled when the disease was refractory, from a patient treated with antithyroid drugs. The chain recombines TRBV11-2 with TRBJ2-2; perhaps TRBD2 as D (6 bases). This clonotype was sampled from a female donor with Graves disease. CDR3 residues: CASSLMPAGTGELFF. CDR3 coding DNA: TGTGCCAGCAGCTTAATGCCAGCGGGCACCGGGGAGCTGTTTTTT.